One and the same sample provided the 26 T cell receptor beta chains below, sequenced in a study of vaccination effects on CD4 cells after COVID-19. Expansion of antigen-specific CD4+ T cells with viral peptide pools was carried out by the ViraFEST assay before sequencing. CD4+ T cell isolation took place after approximately 11 days of culture. Participants were vaccinated with two doses of either the BNT162b2 or mRNA-1273 vaccine. Sequenced by immunoSEQ multiplex PCR; TCRdb stores in-frame clones only, minus some. This table holds about 29,000 clones, about 74% found once. No antigen is known for these receptors. The material was CD4+ T cells from PBMCs cultured with HCoV-OC43 spike peptides, obtained after COVID-19 vaccination. Subset: HCoV-OC43 spike overlapping peptide pool stimulation. Receptors were obtained from a human donor who received a COVID-19 vaccine.

This clone was found a few times. The chain uses TRBV3-1 (or the pseudogene TRBV3-2) and TRBJ1-3; D remains ambiguous. Germline lookup yields CDR1 LGHDT and CDR2 YNNKEL (reference sequence). Trimming left V 4 bases short and J 12 bases short, with 16 bases between. This CDR3 comprises 13 residues. This CDR3 reads CASSPTMGGHIYF. CDR3 DNA sequence: TGTGCCAGCAGCCCCACGATGGGAGGGCACATATATTTT.

This clone was counted once. The CDR3 nucleotides are TGCGCCAGCAGCCAAGTTGGGCGGGGACGCACAGATACGCAGTATTTT. Translating it yields CASSQVGRGRTDTQYF. The chain joins TRBV4-1 to TRBJ2-3; tentatively, D is TRBD2 (6 bases). CDR1 is MGHRA, CDR2 YSYEKL, per germline. Trimming shortened V by 1 base and J by 1 base, and 12 bases separated the two germline ends. This CDR3 has 16 amino acids.

The genes are TRBV3-1 (or the pseudogene TRBV3-2) and TRBJ1-1; 7 nucleotides line up with TRBD1. Looked up from germline, CDR1 is LGHDT and CDR2 is YNNKEL (reference sequence). V lost 8 bases and J lost 1; bases outside the gene matches: 7. The CDR3 runs 14 residues. CDR3 sequence reads: CASGPGQKNTEAFF. CDR3 nucleotides: TGTGCCAGCGGACCGGGACAGAAGAACACTGAAGCTTTCTTT.

The chain is built from TRBV19 and TRBJ2-7; TRBD2 matches 8 bases. J gave up 7 bases and V 4 bases, and 12 bases lay outside the gene matches. CDR1 LNHDA and CDR2 SQIVND come from the germline V gene (reference sequence). CDR3 size: 15 residues. The CDR3 DNA follows: TGTGCCAGTAGTAGAGGACTAGCATTAACGGGGGAGCAGTACTTC. Its protein product is CASSRGLALTGEQYF.

This chain uses TRBV18 with TRBJ1-1; 11 nucleotides align to TRBD1. The J segment lost 4 bases and the V segment lost 5 bases, leaving 6 bases of the junction unmatched. Per germline, CDR1 KGHSH and CDR2 LQKENI. This CDR3 spans 15 amino acids. As DNA, the CDR3 is TGTGCCAGCTCAAGGACAGGGGGCATCGGCACTGAAGCTTTCTTT. It codes for CASSRTGGIGTEAFF.

V gene TRBV5-1 combines with J gene TRBJ2-2; 7 nucleotides agree with TRBD2. Germline-derived CDR1 and CDR2 are SGHRS and YFSETQ. This CDR3 spans 16 amino acids. The V gene end was trimmed by 0 bases and the J gene end by 1 base; junction bases not matched to a gene: 3. CDR3 loop: CASSLAQRGNTGELFF. CDR3 DNA: TGCGCCAGCAGCTTGGCCCAGCGGGGGAACACCGGGGAGCTGTTTTTT.

The chain employs TRBV18 and TRBJ2-5, with D perhaps being TRBD1 or TRBD2 (5 bases each). Germline V gives CDR1 KGHSH, CDR2 LQKENI. CDR3 size: 20 residues. Trimming took off 4 bases at V and 5 bases at J, with 32 bases between the two ends. Written as DNA, the CDR3 is TGTGCCAGCTCACGAAAACTGAAGTCCTCGGGAAGGGGAGACGTGGAGACCCAGTACTTC. Amino acid sequence: CASSRKLKSSGRGDVETQYF.

The rearrangement links TRBV10-3 to TRBJ1-5; D is uncertain. CDR3 length equals 16 residues. Germline values: CDR1 ENHRY, CDR2 SYGVKD. V was cut by 3 bases and J by 4 bases, with 16 bases left in between. CDR3 sequence: CAISDGSPRLNQPQHF. In DNA, the CDR3 is TGTGCCATCAGTGACGGGTCCCCCCGGTTAAATCAGCCCCAGCATTTT.

This clone has a handful of counts. The chain links TRBV4-1 to TRBJ2-5; 8 nucleotides line up with TRBD2. The junction had 8 bases not matched to a gene; V was cut back by 6 bases and J by 2 bases. Germline CDR1 is MGHRA and CDR2 is YSYEKL. The CDR3 is made up of 15 amino acids. This CDR3 reads CASSRGLADQETQYF. The CDR3 DNA reads as TGCGCCAGCAGTCGAGGACTAGCAGATCAAGAGACCCAGTACTTC.

This clone has a handful of counts. The rearrangement joins TRBV21-1 to TRBJ2-1; the table calls TRBD1, which could not be checked here. TRBV21-1 is a pseudogene locus. The CDR3 length is 15 residues. CDR3 bases: TGTGCCAGCAGCCAAACGGGACAGGGGGCCGGCGAGCAGTTCTTC. It codes for CASSQTGQGAGEQFF.

The CDR3 DNA sequence: TGTGCCAGCAGTTACGTCAGGGGCCGTACCATCTATGGCTACACCTTC. It yields the protein CASSYVRGRTIYGYTF. This chain uses TRBV6-6 with TRBJ1-2; D is perhaps TRBD1 (6 bases). V dropped 2 bases and J dropped 4 bases, with 17 bases sitting between them. The CDR3 covers 16 residues. Germline V gives CDR1 MNHNY, CDR2 SVGAGI (reference sequence).

The J gene is TRBJ2-3, the V gene TRBV18; 9 bases fit TRBD2. Trimming removed 3 bases from V and 10 bases from J; junction bases left unmatched: 14. Looked up from germline, CDR1 is KGHSH and CDR2 is LQKENI. The CDR3 is 16 residues long. DNA of the CDR3: TGTGCCAGCTCACCTAAGCTCGCACTAGCGGGTGTTTCGCAGTATTTT. Protein product: CASSPKLALAGVSQYF. The full variable domain, with the rest looked up from reference TRBV18 and TRBJ2-3, is NAGVMQNPRHLVRRRGQEARLRCSPMKGHSHVYWYRQLPEEGLKFMVYLQKENIIDESGMPKERFSAEFPKEGPSILRIQQVVRGDSAAYFCASSPKLALAGVSQYFGPGTRLTVL.

V usage is TRBV7-6 and J usage is TRBJ2-7, with D perhaps matching TRBD1 or TRBD2 (5 bases each). This CDR3 spans 13 amino acids. The ends were cut back, 5 bases at V and 5 bases at J, with 13 bases in the middle. Germline CDR1 is SGHVS and CDR2 is FNYEAQ. Here the CDR3 reads CASSQRGGDEQYF. In DNA form, the CDR3 reads TGTGCCAGCAGCCAGAGGGGTGGCGACGAGCAGTACTTC.

V gene TRBV2 combines with J gene TRBJ2-4; TRBD2 might be the D (5 bases). Germline CDR1 reads SNHLY; CDR2 reads FYNNEI. The CDR3 is 16 residues long. Trimming removed 4 bases from V and 3 bases from J, with 16 bases in between. The CDR3 region has the DNA TGTGCCAGCAGTGTTGGCGGGTCCGATTACAAAAACATTCAGTACTTC. Encoded protein: CASSVGGSDYKNIQYF.

The chain carries TRBV4-1 and TRBJ1-5; D gene ambiguous. CDR1 is MGHRA and CDR2 is YSYEKL in the germline V gene. Trimming cost V 0 bases and J 4 bases, with 10 bases left between them. This CDR3 is built from 15 residues. The CDR3 region is CASSQDVSGNQPQHF. In DNA, the CDR3 is TGCGCCAGCAGCCAAGATGTCTCTGGGAATCAGCCCCAGCATTTT.

By share of the sample, this clone is large. This CDR3 is CASTLMNTEAFF. The CDR3, as DNA: TGTGCCAGCACCCTTATGAACACTGAAGCTTTCTTT. The chain links TRBV28 to TRBJ1-1, with D uncertain. CDR1 is MDHEN and CDR2 is SYDVKM in the germline V gene. V shed 7 bases and J shed 0 bases, with 6 bases lying between them. The CDR3 runs 12 residues.

The rearrangement uses TRBV3-1 (or the pseudogene TRBV3-2) and TRBJ2-7, with D perhaps given as TRBD1 or TRBD2 (5 bases each). The CDR3 runs to 14 residues. Germline V gene lookup returns CDR1 LGHDT and CDR2 YNNKEL (reference sequence). The V and J ends lost 1 base and 4 bases respectively, with 11 bases between them. The CDR3: CASSQGGSLYEQYF. The CDR3 DNA reads TGTGCCAGCAGCCAAGGGGGGAGCCTATACGAGCAGTACTTC.

CDR3 in DNA: TGTGCCAGTAGTAGGGTCCCCTACGAGCAGTACTTC. Protein: CASSRVPYEQYF. The V and J genes are TRBV19 and TRBJ2-7; D remains unclear. Trimming cost V 4 bases and J 2 bases, with 6 bases left between them. CDR1 LNHDA and CDR2 SQIVND come from the germline V gene (reference sequence). The CDR3 length is 12 residues.

The rearrangement joins TRBV2 to TRBJ2-7; D gene ambiguous. CDR3 size: 14 residues. Germline CDR1 is SNHLY and CDR2 is FYNNEI. The V end was cut by 1 base, the J end by 0 bases, with 7 bases between. The CDR3 coding sequence is TGTGCCAGCAGTGAAGTACAGCTCTCCTACGAGCAGTACTTC. This translates into CASSEVQLSYEQYF. The full variable domain, completed using reference TRBV2 and TRBJ2-7, is EPEVTQTPSHQVTQMGQEVILRCVPISNHLYFYWYRQILGQKVEFLVSFYNNEISEKSEIFDDQFSVERPDGSNFTLKIRSTKLEDSAMYFCASSEVQLSYEQYFGPGTRLTVT.

V and J are TRBV6-5 and TRBJ2-4; a possible D gene is TRBD2 (6 bases). Germline loops: CDR1 MNHEY, CDR2 SVGAGI. The ends were cut back, 5 bases at V and 7 bases at J, with 15 bases in the middle. This CDR3 is 14 amino acids long. Here the CDR3 DNA reads TGTGCCAGCAGTCAAACGGGGGAGTTGAACATTCAGTACTTC. Its translation: CASSQTGELNIQYF.

Comment on this clone: Germline is not matched at one junction end, which may reflect a read error. J is TRBJ2-1 and V is TRBV19; D not resolved. Germline CDR1 and CDR2: LNHDA and SQIVND (reference sequence). The CDR3 covers 14 residues. CDR3 DNA sequence: TGTGCCAGTAGTACGGGTGGTATGGGCAATAAGCAGTTCTTC. Protein sequence: CASSTGGMGNKQFF.

The chain uses TRBV6-1 and TRBJ2-4; TRBD1 is a possible D gene (5 bases). The CDR3 sequence is 16 residues long. Germline-derived CDR1 and CDR2 are MNHNS and SASEGT. V was cut by 4 bases and J by 2 bases, with 15 bases left in between. CDR3 sequence reads: CASSGRLGQSKNIQYF. As DNA, the CDR3 is TGTGCCAGCAGTGGCCGGCTGGGGCAATCCAAAAACATTCAGTACTTC.

The chain uses TRBV7-2 and TRBJ2-3; possible D gene TRBD2, 6 bases. V was shortened by 1 base and J by 0 bases, with 17 bases between the two germline ends. This CDR3 spans 18 amino acids. CDR1 SGHTA and CDR2 FQGNSA come from the germline V gene. The CDR3 reads CASSLEALSSGSTDTQYF. The CDR3 bases are TGTGCCAGCAGCTTAGAAGCCCTCAGCAGCGGGAGCACAGATACGCAGTATTTT.

The rearrangement joins TRBV7-8 to TRBJ2-7; tentatively, D is TRBD1 (6 bases). The CDR3 runs to 15 residues. Germline V CDR1 and CDR2: SGHVS, FQNEAQ. Deletions cut 1 base from V and 9 bases from J, with 19 bases between. The CDR3 nucleotides read TGTGCCAGCAGCTTAGTCGCAGGGGTGCTTCATGGGCAGTACTTC. Protein: CASSLVAGVLHGQYF.

The V gene is TRBV11-3, the J gene TRBJ2-1; D gene unclear. The germline V gene encodes CDR1 SGHNT and CDR2 YENEEA. V lost 1 base and J lost 8, with 9 bases in between. CDR3 length: 13 residues. CDR3 sequence reads: CASSLGHTDEQFF. The DNA of the CDR3 is TGTGCCAGCAGCTTAGGTCATACGGATGAGCAGTTCTTC. Using reference TRBV11-3 and TRBJ2-1 for the parts outside the CDR3, the full variable domain is EAGVVQSPRYKIIEKKQPVAFWCNPISGHNTLYWYLQNLGQGPELLIRYENEEAVDDSQLPKDRFSAERLKGVDSTLKIQPAELGDSAVYLCASSLGHTDEQFFGPGTRLTVL.

The CDR3 loop is CASSQDRGFSGANVLTF. The DNA of the CDR3 is TGTGCCAGCAGCCAAGATAGGGGATTTTCTGGGGCCAACGTCCTGACTTTC. This chain joins TRBV3-1 (or the pseudogene TRBV3-2) and TRBJ2-6; D may be TRBD1 (5 bases). V lost 0 bases, J lost 1 base, and 10 bases lay in between. CDR1 is LGHDT, CDR2 YNNKEL, per germline (reference sequence). The CDR3 loop spans 17 amino acids.